This T cell receptor (beta chain) came from a study of blood T cell repertoires in COVID-19. Turning to the study itself: Donors in the United States, Italy and Spain gave samples during acute or convalescent COVID-19. PBMCs, B-cell-depleted T cells, or T cells were the source of the cDNA or gDNA that made up the material.

The germline CDR1 and CDR2 sequences are SNHLY and FYNNEI. The CDR3 runs to 14 residues. V was clipped by 3 bases and J by 8 bases; unmatched bases: 9. Assay used: immunoSEQ multiplex PCR; TCRdb lists only in-frame clones, some missing. The sample carries some 200,000 clones, approximately 86% recorded once. This clonotype originated in a man aged 65-85 years with acute or convalescent COVID-19. The sequencing sample was made of peripheral blood. The rearrangement joins TRBV2 to TRBJ1-2; 7 bases are a match to TRBD1. CDR3 loop: CASSDVGGAGGYTF. The CDR3 coding sequence is TGTGCCAGCAGTGATGTAGGGGGCGCAGGGGGCTACACCTTC. Supplemented by reference TRBV2 and TRBJ1-2, the full variable domain reads EPEVTQTPSHQVTQMGQEVILRCVPISNHLYFYWYRQILGQKVEFLVSFYNNEISEKSEIFDDQFSVERPDGSNFTLKIRSTKLEDSAMYFCASSDVGGAGGYTFGSGTRLTVV.